A selection of T cell receptor beta chains follows, all from one sample in a study of cytomegalovirus exposure and HLA in healthy donors. The assay was immunoSEQ multiplex PCR, and TCRdb's table has in-frame clones only and misses some. Of some 130,000 clones in the sample, 55% to 75% were seen once. The sample comprised PBMCs. Receptors were obtained from a man in his thirties or forties in good health and CMV-seropositive. Both conserved end residues are part of each CDR3. A D gene is named only where the DNA matches it firmly. Clone sizes are given selectively: once, few, many, or a class where the clone is expanded.

clone_size	v_call	d_call	j_call	cdr3_nt	cdr3_aa
-	TRBV6-5	TRBD2	TRBJ2-3	TGTGCCAGCAGGCGGACTAGCGGGAGCACAGATACGCAGTATTTT	CASRRTSGSTDTQYF
few	TRBV11-2	TRBD1	TRBJ2-3	TGTGCCAGCAGCCGAGGGACAGGGCGCTGGGGCACAGATACGCAGTATTTT	CASSRGTGRWGTDTQYF
-	TRBV5-1	TRBD1	TRBJ1-5	TGCGCCAGCAGCCCCGGGACAGGCAGCAATCAGCCCCAGCATTTT	CASSPGTGSNQPQHF
-	TRBV7-2	-	TRBJ2-5	TGTGCCAGCAGCTTAGCGCGTGAAGAGACCCAGTACTTC	CASSLAREETQYF
-	TRBV28	-	TRBJ1-5	TGTGCCAGCAACCGGGGATGGAATCAGCCCCAGCATTTT	CASNRGWNQPQHF
-	TRBV5-1	TRBD2	TRBJ2-7	TGCGCCAGCAGCTTGGAACTAGCGAGCTACGAGCAGTACTTC	CASSLELASYEQYF
-	TRBV7-3	-	TRBJ1-6	TGTGCCAGCAGCTTATTCGGGGGGGACAATTCACCCCTCCACTTT	CASSLFGGDNSPLHF
once	TRBV28	-	TRBJ2-7	TGTGCCAGCAGTGACACCAGGTACGAGCAGTACTTC	CASSDTRYEQYF
-	TRBV6-5	-	TRBJ2-7	TGTGCCAGCAGTACCACGGGACTCCTGAACTACGAGCAGTACTTC	CASSTTGLLNYEQYF
few	TRBV2	TRBD2	TRBJ2-7	TGTGCCAGCAGTGAAGTGAGAGGACTAGCGGGAAACCCCTACGAGCAGTACTTC	CASSEVRGLAGNPYEQYF
-	TRBV29-1	TRBD2	TRBJ2-1	TGCAGCGTTCTTAGCGGGAGGGCCAGGGGTGAGCAGTTCTTC	CSVLSGRARGEQFF
medium-sized	TRBV6-1	TRBD1	TRBJ2-6	TGTGCCAGCAGTAGGACAGGGGCTGGGGCCAACGTCCTGACTTTC	CASSRTGAGANVLTF
-	TRBV4-3	TRBD2	TRBJ2-1	TGCGCCAGCAGCCCGAAACTAGCGCTGGCCTACAATGAGCAGTTCTTC	CASSPKLALAYNEQFF
once	TRBV28	-	TRBJ1-2	TGTGCCAGCAGTACCAATCTTTGGGCAAGTGCTAACTATGGCTACACCTTC	CASSTNLWASANYGYTF
few	TRBV19	-	TRBJ2-6	TGTGCCAGTAGTATTGGATACGGGCAGGGGCCTTTCTCTGGGGCCAACGTCCTGACTTTC	CASSIGYGQGPFSGANVLTF
-	TRBV6-1	-	TRBJ2-3	TGTGCCAGCAGTGAAGACAGGTCCCTGACTTCTGGCACAGATACGCAGTATTTT	CASSEDRSLTSGTDTQYF
-	TRBV13	TRBD2	TRBJ2-1	TGTGCCAGCAGCTCCCGACAGGGTCTAAGCGGGAGGGCCTCTAACTACAATGAGCAGTTCTTC	CASSSRQGLSGRASNYNEQFF
-	TRBV27	-	TRBJ1-1	TGTGCCAGCACAGATCCGGGAGCCGTGAACACTGAAGCTTTCTTT	CASTDPGAVNTEAFF
-	TRBV9	-	TRBJ1-5	TGTGCCAGCAGCCTCGACAGCTCGGATCAGCCCCAGCATTTT	CASSLDSSDQPQHF
-	TRBV13	TRBD2	TRBJ2-3	TGTGCCAGCAGCCGAGGGACTAGCGCTGTAGAAGATACGCAGTATTTT	CASSRGTSAVEDTQYF
-	TRBV2	-	TRBJ1-1	TGTGCCAGCAGCCAAGACCGGGGGGAAGGGGCCACTGAAGCTTTCTTT	CASSQDRGEGATEAFF
-	TRBV27	-	TRBJ2-7	TGTGCCAGCAGTATCATCCGGGTACCCCAGACCGGGGGTACCTACGAGCAGTACTTC	CASSIIRVPQTGGTYEQYF
-	TRBV6-4	TRBD2	TRBJ2-3	TGTGCCAGCAGTGGGTTGGCGGGAGACGGCACAGATACGCAGTATTTT	CASSGLAGDGTDTQYF
few	TRBV12-5	-	TRBJ1-1	TGTGCTAGTGGTGTGTACAGGGTCTTT	CASGVYRVF
few	TRBV7-6	-	TRBJ2-2	TGTGCCAGCAGCTTATTCGCCGGGGGGCTGGGAACGGGCGGGGAGCTGTTTTTT	CASSLFAGGLGTGGELFF
-	TRBV27	TRBD2	TRBJ2-7	TGTGCCAGCAGTACACTAGCGGGAGGGCTCCACGAGCAGTACTTC	CASSTLAGGLHEQYF
-	TRBV5-1	-	TRBJ2-3	TGCGCCAGCAGCTTGGAGAGTTTTGATACGCAGTATTTT	CASSLESFDTQYF
-	TRBV9	-	TRBJ2-7	TGTGCCAGCAGCGTAGGAGGGCAGGACTCCTACGAGCAGTACTTC	CASSVGGQDSYEQYF
few	TRBV6-6	-	TRBJ2-7	TGTGCCAGTATTTATTCGGCGGAGCGGGCCTACGAGCAGTACTTC	CASIYSAERAYEQYF